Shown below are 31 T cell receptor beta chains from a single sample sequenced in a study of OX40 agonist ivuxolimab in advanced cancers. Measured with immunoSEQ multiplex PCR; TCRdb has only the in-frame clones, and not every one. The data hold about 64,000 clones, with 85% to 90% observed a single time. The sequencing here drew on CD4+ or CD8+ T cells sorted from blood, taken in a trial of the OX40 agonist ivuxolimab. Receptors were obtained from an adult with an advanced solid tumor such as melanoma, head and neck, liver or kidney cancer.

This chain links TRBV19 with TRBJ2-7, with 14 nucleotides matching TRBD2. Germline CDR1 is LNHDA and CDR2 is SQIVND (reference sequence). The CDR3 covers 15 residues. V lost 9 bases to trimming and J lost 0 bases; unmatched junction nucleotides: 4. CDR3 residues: CASGTSGSPSYEQYF. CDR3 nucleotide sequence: TGTGCCAGCGGGACTAGCGGGAGTCCCTCCTACGAGCAGTACTTC.

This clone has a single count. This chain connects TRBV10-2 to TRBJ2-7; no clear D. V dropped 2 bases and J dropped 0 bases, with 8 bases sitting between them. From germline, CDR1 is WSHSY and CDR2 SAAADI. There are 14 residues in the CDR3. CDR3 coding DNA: TGCGCCAGCAGTGAGACCCCAGGCTCCTACGAGCAGTACTTC. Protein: CASSETPGSYEQYF.

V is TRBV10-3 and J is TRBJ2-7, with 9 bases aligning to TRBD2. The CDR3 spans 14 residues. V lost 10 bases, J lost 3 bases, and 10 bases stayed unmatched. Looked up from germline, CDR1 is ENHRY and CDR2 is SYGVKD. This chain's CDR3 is CATLAASGNYEQYF. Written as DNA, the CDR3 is TGTGCCACCCTGGCGGCTAGCGGGAACTACGAGCAGTACTTC.

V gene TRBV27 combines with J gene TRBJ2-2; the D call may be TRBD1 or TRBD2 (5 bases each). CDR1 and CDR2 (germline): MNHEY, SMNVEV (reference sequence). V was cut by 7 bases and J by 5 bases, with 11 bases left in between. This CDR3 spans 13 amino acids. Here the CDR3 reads CASKVGVTGELFF. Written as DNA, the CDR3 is TGTGCCAGCAAAGTGGGGGTAACCGGGGAGCTGTTTTTT.

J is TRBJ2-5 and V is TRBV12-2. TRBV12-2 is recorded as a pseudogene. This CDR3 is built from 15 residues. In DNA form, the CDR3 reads TGTGCAAGTCGCTTAGCGTCACCCCCTCAAGAGACCCAGTACTTC. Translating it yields CASRLASPPQETQYF.

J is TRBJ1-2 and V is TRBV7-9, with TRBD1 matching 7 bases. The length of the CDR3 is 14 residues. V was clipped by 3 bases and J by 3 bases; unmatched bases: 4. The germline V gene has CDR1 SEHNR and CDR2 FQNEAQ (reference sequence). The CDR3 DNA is TGTGCCAGCAGCTTCCGGGACAGAGACTATGGCTACACCTTC. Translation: CASSFRDRDYGYTF.

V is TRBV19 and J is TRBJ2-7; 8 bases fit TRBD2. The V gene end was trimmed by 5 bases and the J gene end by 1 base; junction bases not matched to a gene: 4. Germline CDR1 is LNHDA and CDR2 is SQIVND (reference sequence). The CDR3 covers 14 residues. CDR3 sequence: CASSVAGGSYEQYF. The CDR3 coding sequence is TGTGCCAGTAGTGTTGCGGGGGGATCCTACGAGCAGTACTTC.

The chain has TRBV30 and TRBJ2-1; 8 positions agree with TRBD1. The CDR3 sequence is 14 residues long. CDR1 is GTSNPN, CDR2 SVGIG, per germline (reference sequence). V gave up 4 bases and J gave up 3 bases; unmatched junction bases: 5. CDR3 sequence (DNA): TGTGCCTGGACAACAGGGGGGAACTACAATGAGCAGTTCTTC. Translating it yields CAWTTGGNYNEQFF.

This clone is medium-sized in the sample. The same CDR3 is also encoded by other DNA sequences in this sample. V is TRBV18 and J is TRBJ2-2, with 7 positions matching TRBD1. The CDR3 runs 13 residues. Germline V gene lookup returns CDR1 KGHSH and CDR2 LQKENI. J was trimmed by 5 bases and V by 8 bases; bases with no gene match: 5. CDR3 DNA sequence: TGTGCCAGCATACAGGGGTCTACCGGGGAGCTGTTTTTT. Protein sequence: CASIQGSTGELFF.

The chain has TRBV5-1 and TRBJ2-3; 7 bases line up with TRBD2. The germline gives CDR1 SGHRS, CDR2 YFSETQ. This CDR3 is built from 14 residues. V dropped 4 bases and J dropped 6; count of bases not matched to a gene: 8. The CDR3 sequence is CASSLRTSQDTQYF. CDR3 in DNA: TGCGCCAGCAGCCTGCGGACTAGTCAGGATACGCAGTATTTT.

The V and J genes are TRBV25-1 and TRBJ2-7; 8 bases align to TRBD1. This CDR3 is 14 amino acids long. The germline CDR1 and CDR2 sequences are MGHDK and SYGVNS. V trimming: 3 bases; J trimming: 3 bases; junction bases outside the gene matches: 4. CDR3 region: CASSDDRGIYEQYF. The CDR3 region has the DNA TGTGCCAGCAGTGACGACAGGGGTATCTACGAGCAGTACTTC.

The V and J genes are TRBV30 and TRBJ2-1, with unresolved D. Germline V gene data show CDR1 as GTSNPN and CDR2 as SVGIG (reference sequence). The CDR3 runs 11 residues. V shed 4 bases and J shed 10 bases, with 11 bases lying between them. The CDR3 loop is CAWTRIREQFF. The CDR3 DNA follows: TGTGCCTGGACGAGGATTCGGGAGCAGTTCTTC.

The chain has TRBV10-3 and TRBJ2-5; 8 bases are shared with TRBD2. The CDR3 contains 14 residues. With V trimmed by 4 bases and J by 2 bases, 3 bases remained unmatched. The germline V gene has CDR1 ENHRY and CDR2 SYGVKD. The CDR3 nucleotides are TGTGCCATCAGTGGACTAGCGAATCAAGAGACCCAGTACTTC. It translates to CAISGLANQETQYF.

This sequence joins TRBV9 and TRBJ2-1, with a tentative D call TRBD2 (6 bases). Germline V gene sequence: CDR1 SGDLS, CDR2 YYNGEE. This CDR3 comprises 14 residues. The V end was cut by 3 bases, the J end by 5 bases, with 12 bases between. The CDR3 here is CASSARTTNNEQFF. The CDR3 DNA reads TGTGCCAGCAGCGCGAGGACTACCAACAATGAGCAGTTCTTC.

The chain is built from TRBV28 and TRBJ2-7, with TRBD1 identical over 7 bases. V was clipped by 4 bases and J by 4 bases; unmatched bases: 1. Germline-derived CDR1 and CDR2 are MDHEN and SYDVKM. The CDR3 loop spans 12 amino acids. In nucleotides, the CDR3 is TGTGCCAGCAGTTGGGGACAGTACGAGCAGTACTTC. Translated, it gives CASSWGQYEQYF.

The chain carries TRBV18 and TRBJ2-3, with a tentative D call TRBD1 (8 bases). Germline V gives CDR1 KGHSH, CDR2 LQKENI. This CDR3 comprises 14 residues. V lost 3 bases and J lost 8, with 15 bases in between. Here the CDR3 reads CASSPTGGVLTQYF. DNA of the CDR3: TGTGCCAGCTCACCTACAGGGGGGGTCCTTACGCAGTATTTT.

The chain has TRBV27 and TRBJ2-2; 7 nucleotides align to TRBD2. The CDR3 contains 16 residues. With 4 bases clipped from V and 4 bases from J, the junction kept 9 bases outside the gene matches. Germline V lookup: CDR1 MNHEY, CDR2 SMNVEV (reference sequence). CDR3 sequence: CASSSGDYGGTGELFF. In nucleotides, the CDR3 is TGTGCCAGCAGTTCCGGGGACTACGGGGGCACCGGGGAGCTGTTTTTT.

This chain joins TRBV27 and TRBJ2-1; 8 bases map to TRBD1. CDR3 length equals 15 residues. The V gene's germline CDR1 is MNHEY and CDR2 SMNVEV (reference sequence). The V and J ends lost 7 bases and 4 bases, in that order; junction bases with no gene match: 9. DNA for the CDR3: TGTGCCAGCAAACAACGGACAGGGCCATACAATGAGCAGTTCTTC. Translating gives CASKQRTGPYNEQFF.

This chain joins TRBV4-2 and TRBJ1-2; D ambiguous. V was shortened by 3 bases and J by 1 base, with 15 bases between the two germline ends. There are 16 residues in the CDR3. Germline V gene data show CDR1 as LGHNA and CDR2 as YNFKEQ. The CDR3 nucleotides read TGTGCCAGCAGCCACTACGGACGCGGTCTTAACTATGGCTACACCTTC. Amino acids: CASSHYGRGLNYGYTF.

The CDR3 DNA sequence: TGTGCCAGCAGCTTCGGCCCAGGGGGTTACGAGCAGTACTTC. It codes for CASSFGPGGYEQYF. The chain employs TRBV13 and TRBJ2-7, with TRBD1 matching over 7 bases. V gave up 3 bases and J gave up 4 bases; unmatched junction bases: 6. Looked up from germline, CDR1 is PRHDT and CDR2 is FYEKMQ (reference sequence). The CDR3 covers 14 residues.

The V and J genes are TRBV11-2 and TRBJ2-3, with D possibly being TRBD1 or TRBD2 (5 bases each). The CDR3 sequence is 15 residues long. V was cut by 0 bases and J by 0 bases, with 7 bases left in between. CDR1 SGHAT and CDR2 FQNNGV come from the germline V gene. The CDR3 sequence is CASSLEGDSTDTQYF. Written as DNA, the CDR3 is TGTGCCAGCAGCTTAGAAGGGGACAGCACAGATACGCAGTATTTT.

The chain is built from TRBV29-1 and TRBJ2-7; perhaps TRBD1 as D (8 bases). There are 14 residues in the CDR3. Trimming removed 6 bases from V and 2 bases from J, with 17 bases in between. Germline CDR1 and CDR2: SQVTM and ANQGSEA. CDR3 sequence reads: CSVLGGTGAYEQYF. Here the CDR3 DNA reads TGCAGCGTCTTGGGGGGGACAGGAGCCTACGAGCAGTACTTC.

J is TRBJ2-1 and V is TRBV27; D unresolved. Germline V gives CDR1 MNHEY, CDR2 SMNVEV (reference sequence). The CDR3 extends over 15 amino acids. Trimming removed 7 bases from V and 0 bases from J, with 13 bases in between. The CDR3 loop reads CASTRRASSYNEQFF. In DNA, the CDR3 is TGTGCCAGCACCCGCCGGGCGAGCTCCTACAATGAGCAGTTCTTC.

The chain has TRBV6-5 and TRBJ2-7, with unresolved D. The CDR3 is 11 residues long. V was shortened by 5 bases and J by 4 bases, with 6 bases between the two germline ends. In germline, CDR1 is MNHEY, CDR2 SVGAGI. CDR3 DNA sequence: TGTGCCAGCAGTCCGCAATACGAGCAGTACTTC. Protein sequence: CASSPQYEQYF.

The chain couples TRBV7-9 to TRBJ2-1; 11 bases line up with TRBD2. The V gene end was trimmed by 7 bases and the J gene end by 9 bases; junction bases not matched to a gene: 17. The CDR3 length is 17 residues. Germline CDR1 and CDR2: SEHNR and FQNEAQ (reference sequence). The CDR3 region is CASKPSGRSLGVGEQFF. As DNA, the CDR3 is TGTGCCAGCAAGCCTAGCGGGAGGAGCCTGGGGGTTGGTGAGCAGTTCTTC.

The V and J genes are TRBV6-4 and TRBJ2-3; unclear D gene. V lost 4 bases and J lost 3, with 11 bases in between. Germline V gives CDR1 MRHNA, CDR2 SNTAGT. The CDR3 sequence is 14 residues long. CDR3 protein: CASSGGTGTDTQYF. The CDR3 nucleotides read TGTGCCAGCAGTGGAGGCACCGGAACAGATACGCAGTATTTT.

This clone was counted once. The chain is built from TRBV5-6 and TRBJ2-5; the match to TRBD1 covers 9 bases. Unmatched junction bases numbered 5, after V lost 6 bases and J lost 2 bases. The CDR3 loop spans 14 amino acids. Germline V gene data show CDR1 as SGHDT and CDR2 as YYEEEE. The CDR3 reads CASTDRGWQETQYF. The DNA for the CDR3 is TGTGCCAGCACTGACAGGGGGTGGCAAGAGACCCAGTACTTC.

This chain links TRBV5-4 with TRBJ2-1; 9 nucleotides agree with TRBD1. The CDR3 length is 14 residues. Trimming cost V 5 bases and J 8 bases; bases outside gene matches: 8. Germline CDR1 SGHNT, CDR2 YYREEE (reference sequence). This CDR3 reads CASSSGTGIHEQFF. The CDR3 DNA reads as TGTGCCAGCAGTTCCGGGACAGGGATACATGAGCAGTTCTTC. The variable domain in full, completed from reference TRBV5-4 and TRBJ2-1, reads ETGVTQSPTHLIKTRGQQVTLRCSSQSGHNTVSWYQQALGQGPQFIFQYYREEENGRGNFPPRFSGLQFPNYSSELNVNALELDDSALYLCASSSGTGIHEQFFGPGTRLTVL.

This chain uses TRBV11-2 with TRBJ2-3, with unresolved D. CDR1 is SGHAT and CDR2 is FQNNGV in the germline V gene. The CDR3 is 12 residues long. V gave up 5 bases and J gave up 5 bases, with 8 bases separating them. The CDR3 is CASSPPLDTQYF. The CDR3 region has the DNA TGTGCCAGCAGCCCTCCACTAGATACGCAGTATTTT.

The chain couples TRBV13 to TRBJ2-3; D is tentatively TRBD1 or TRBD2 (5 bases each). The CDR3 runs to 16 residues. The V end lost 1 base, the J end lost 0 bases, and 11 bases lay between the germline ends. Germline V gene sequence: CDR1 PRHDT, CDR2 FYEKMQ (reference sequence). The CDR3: CASSLARGSSTDTQYF. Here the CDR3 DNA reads TGTGCCAGCAGCTTAGCTCGGGGCTCAAGCACAGATACGCAGTATTTT.

CDR3 bases: TGTGCCAGTAGTATTCCGTGGACAGGAATTTCCTACAATGAGCAGTTCTTC. It yields the protein CASSIPWTGISYNEQFF. The rearrangement links TRBV19 to TRBJ2-1, with 7 bases aligning to TRBD1. Per the germline V gene, CDR1 is LNHDA and CDR2 is SQIVND (reference sequence). V dropped 3 bases and J dropped 1; count of bases not matched to a gene: 9. This CDR3 has 17 residues.